The rows below give T cell receptor beta chains drawn from one sample of a study of blood T cell repertoires in COVID-19. The method was immunoSEQ multiplex PCR; TCRdb's version includes in-frame clones alone and lacks a portion of them. The sample includes 35,000 to 45,000 clones, over 65% seen only once; the top ten take roughly 2%. Sequencing was done on a sample of peripheral blood. These receptors were taken from a man aged 60 to 69 with active COVID-19. Both conserved end residues are part of each CDR3.

len: 15
j_gene: TRBJ2-2
v_gene: TRBV6-2/TRBV6-3
CDR3aa: CASSSIRLVGGELFF

len: 16
j_gene: TRBJ1-1
v_gene: TRBV19
CDR3aa: CASRPKLPPPNTEAFF

len: 13
j_gene: TRBJ2-5
v_gene: TRBV19
CDR3aa: CASSGSSVETQYF

len: 14
j_gene: TRBJ2-1
v_gene: TRBV11-3
CDR3aa: CASSATSGSFEQFF

len: 14
j_gene: TRBJ1-5
v_gene: TRBV7-2
CDR3aa: CASNLLGEGQPQHF

len: 12
j_gene: TRBJ1-5
v_gene: TRBV2
CDR3aa: CASSYSNQPQHF

len: 13
j_gene: TRBJ1-1
v_gene: TRBV9
CDR3aa: CASSLPPVRSAFF

len: 13
j_gene: TRBJ2-1
v_gene: TRBV12-3/TRBV12-4
CDR3aa: CASRGLDLYEQFF

len: 14
j_gene: TRBJ2-7
v_gene: TRBV30
CDR3aa: CAWSVGGARYEQYF

len: 13
j_gene: TRBJ1-4
v_gene: TRBV5-6
CDR3aa: CASSLSSNEKLFF

len: 13
j_gene: TRBJ2-5
v_gene: TRBV12-3/TRBV12-4
CDR3aa: CASSLGRQETQYF

len: 16
j_gene: TRBJ2-3
v_gene: TRBV10-2
CDR3aa: CASSEGTSGAVDTQYF

len: 16
j_gene: TRBJ2-7
v_gene: TRBV7-2
CDR3aa: CATSISSGVTPYEQYF

len: 12
j_gene: TRBJ1-1
v_gene: TRBV10-1
CDR3aa: CASSETGTEAFF

len: 16
j_gene: TRBJ1-5
v_gene: TRBV7-9
CDR3aa: CASSPIATIINQPQHF

len: 16
j_gene: TRBJ1-5
v_gene: TRBV18
CDR3aa: CASSPSLGEGNQPQHF

len: 12
j_gene: TRBJ1-5
v_gene: TRBV28
CDR3aa: CASSRSQSPQHF

len: 16
j_gene: TRBJ2-6
v_gene: TRBV18
CDR3aa: CASSFNPVSGANVLTF

len: 15
j_gene: TRBJ1-1
v_gene: TRBV14
CDR3aa: CASSTQGTSNTEAFF

len: 16
j_gene: TRBJ1-2
v_gene: TRBV18
CDR3aa: CASSPRSRDANYGYTF

len: 14
j_gene: TRBJ1-1
v_gene: TRBV11-2
CDR3aa: CASSGQGLNTEAFF

len: 14
j_gene: TRBJ1-2
v_gene: TRBV6-5
CDR3aa: CASTLKTGSYGYTF

len: 11
j_gene: TRBJ2-2
v_gene: TRBV7-7
CDR3aa: CATYGAGELFF

len: 15
j_gene: TRBJ2-7
v_gene: TRBV29-1
CDR3aa: CSVEGWTDSDGEQYF

len: 15
j_gene: TRBJ2-7
v_gene: TRBV12-5
CDR3aa: CASGLAGGPSYEQYF

len: 16
j_gene: TRBJ1-4
v_gene: TRBV25-1
CDR3aa: CASSAGGQARNEKLFF

len: 14
j_gene: TRBJ1-2
v_gene: TRBV7-8
CDR3aa: CASSLGSAMYGYTF

len: 11
j_gene: TRBJ2-7
v_gene: TRBV30
CDR3aa: CAWSVTGEQYF

len: 11
j_gene: TRBJ2-7
v_gene: TRBV5-6
CDR3aa: CASSQVYEQYF

len: 12
j_gene: TRBJ2-1
v_gene: TRBV7-9
CDR3aa: CASSPTYNEQFF

len: 17
j_gene: TRBJ2-6
v_gene: TRBV5-1
CDR3aa: CASSLESESSGANVLTF

len: 15
j_gene: TRBJ1-1
v_gene: TRBV7-2
CDR3aa: CASSSSGTVNTEAFF

len: 16
j_gene: TRBJ1-6
v_gene: TRBV27
CDR3aa: CASNKEASSYNSPLHF

len: 13
j_gene: TRBJ2-1
v_gene: TRBV25-1
CDR3aa: CASTGVSRETQFF

len: 16
j_gene: TRBJ2-3
v_gene: TRBV7-9
CDR3aa: CASSLGAGLSTDTQYF

len: 14
j_gene: TRBJ2-7
v_gene: TRBV27
CDR3aa: CASSPTREGYEQYF

len: 14
j_gene: TRBJ2-3
v_gene: TRBV30
CDR3aa: CAWSVGGITDTQYF

len: 10
j_gene: TRBJ2-7
v_gene: TRBV30
CDR3aa: CAWSRGEQYF

len: 15
j_gene: TRBJ2-3
v_gene: TRBV19
CDR3aa: CASSIGLASTDTQYF

len: 15
j_gene: TRBJ2-2
v_gene: TRBV5-4
CDR3aa: CASSYSGRDTGELFF

len: 15
j_gene: TRBJ2-7
v_gene: TRBV6-6
CDR3aa: CASRSRGDRGHEQYF

len: 14
j_gene: TRBJ2-7
v_gene: TRBV5-6
CDR3aa: CASSFAGPGLEQYF

len: 15
j_gene: TRBJ2-3
v_gene: TRBV15
CDR3aa: CATSSGGSVADTQYF

len: 15
j_gene: TRBJ2-5
v_gene: TRBV24-1
CDR3aa: CATSDLRQEVETQYF

len: 12
j_gene: TRBJ2-7
v_gene: TRBV19
CDR3aa: CASSRDSYEQYF